The clone carrying this T cell receptor (beta chain) came up once. Its target is not known. Little can be read into the size of this beta chain, an off-target read in a library designed for alpha chains. Each molecule of TCR cDNA was tagged with one unique molecular identifier. TCRdb re-derived calls from the 5' RACE reads in MiXCR, one entry per CDR3 protein. The sample holds about 1,000 distinct CDR3 sequences, 70% seen once. The sample belongs to a study of spatial heterogeneity in lung cancer. Study background: Detected beta-chain sequences consistently exceeded alpha-chain sequences. The mean occurrence of each unique TCR and UMI combination in raw reads exceeded eight. Findings of the study overall: Ubiquitous expanded tumor TCRs were seen in blood more at resection than at follow-up.

Time point reported: sample taken at primary tumor resection. TCRs were sequenced from unsorted whole RNA of tumor, nontumor lung or PBMC. This specimen was PBMCs, taken at surgery. The sequence derives from a male donor with early-stage non-small cell lung cancer.

CDR3 DNA sequence: TGTGCCAGCAGTTTAGGGACTAGCGGCTCCTACGAGCAGTACTTC. It specifies CASSLGTSGSYEQYF. The rearrangement uses TRBV28 and TRBJ2-7, with 11 bases that match TRBD2. V shed 2 bases, J shed 0 bases, and the junction held 0 bases outside the gene matches. Germline loops: CDR1 MDHEN, CDR2 SYDVKM. The CDR3 runs to 15 residues.